Listed below are T cell receptor beta chains from one sample, sequenced in a study of cytomegalovirus exposure and HLA in healthy donors. Data came from immunoSEQ multiplex PCR; TCRdb stores just in-frame clones and leaves some out. The table lists approximately 96,000 clones. Sequenced input: PBMCs. These receptors came from a girl between 10 and 17 years old in good health and CMV-seropositive. Both conserved end residues are part of each CDR3. The D gene is left open where the match is weak. For some rows the clone size is stated as once, few or many, or as a class when expanded; others skip it.

J gene	CDR3 length	D gene	clone size	V gene	CDR3 DNA	CDR3 protein
TRBJ2-2	15	NA	NA	TRBV7-9	TGTGCCAGCAGCGGCCGTCAGTGGGGGCGCGGGGAGCTGTTTTTT	CASSGRQWGRGELFF
TRBJ1-4	16	TRBD1	NA	TRBV18	TGTGCCAGCTCACCGACGACAGGGCCGAATAATGAAAAACTGTTTTTT	CASSPTTGPNNEKLFF
TRBJ2-5	15	NA	NA	TRBV4-2	TGTGCCAGCAGCCAATGGGCACAGATTACGGAGACCCAGTACTTC	CASSQWAQITETQYF
TRBJ1-1	14	TRBD1	NA	TRBV6-6	TGTGCCAGCAGTACCGGACAGGGAGGCACTGAAGCTTTCTTT	CASSTGQGGTEAFF
TRBJ1-5	17	NA	NA	TRBV5-6	TGTGCCAGCAGCTTTGGTGTAGGGGGGGAGGTTCTTCAGCCCCAGCATTTT	CASSFGVGGEVLQPQHF
TRBJ2-7	14	TRBD1	NA	TRBV2	TGTGCCAGCTCGTCTGGACAGGGGCCCTACGAGCAGTACTTC	CASSSGQGPYEQYF
TRBJ1-2	16	NA	NA	TRBV5-4	TGTGCCAGCAGCTTGGCCGGGGGAAATCCGGACTATGGCTACACCTTC	CASSLAGGNPDYGYTF
TRBJ2-7	14	TRBD1	NA	TRBV5-1	TGCGCCAGCAGCTTGAGGGGCAGGGGGTACGAGCAGTACTTC	CASSLRGRGYEQYF
TRBJ2-1	14	TRBD1	medium-sized	TRBV18	TGTGCCAGCTCACCGGGACAGGGATACAATGAGCAGTTCTTC	CASSPGQGYNEQFF
TRBJ2-3	16	TRBD1	NA	TRBV29-1	TGCAGCGTTGAAGTCCCCTACAGGGGGGGCACAGATACGCAGTATTTT	CSVEVPYRGGTDTQYF
TRBJ1-1	13	TRBD1	NA	TRBV5-1	TGCGCCAGCAGCTTAACAGGGGGTACTGAAGCTTTCTTT	CASSLTGGTEAFF
TRBJ1-2	14	NA	NA	TRBV10-1	TGCGCCAGTCCCCCCGACTCGCGGAATTATGGCTACACCTTC	CASPPDSRNYGYTF
TRBJ2-1	15	TRBD2	NA	TRBV27	TGTGCCAGTGCCGGGGAGCGGGGGGGTAACAATGAGCAGTTCTTC	CASAGERGGNNEQFF
TRBJ2-1	15	TRBD2	NA	TRBV29-1	TGCAGCGTGAGACTAGCGGGGGGGTCCGACAATGAGCAGTTCTTC	CSVRLAGGSDNEQFF
TRBJ1-2	15	TRBD1	NA	TRBV9	TGTGCCAGCAGCGCCGGGGACAGGGGAATGTATGGCTACACCTTC	CASSAGDRGMYGYTF
TRBJ2-1	14	TRBD2	NA	TRBV18	TGTGCCAGCTCACGTCCACCTCTAGCGGGTGAGCAGTTCTTC	CASSRPPLAGEQFF
TRBJ2-1	15	TRBD1	NA	TRBV18	TGTGCCAGCTCACCAAAACAGGGGCCCTACAATGAGCAGTTCTTC	CASSPKQGPYNEQFF
TRBJ1-3	15	NA	NA	TRBV9	TGTGCCAGCAGCCCGGGCGGGGTACTGGGAAACACCATATATTTT	CASSPGGVLGNTIYF
TRBJ2-5	14	NA	NA	TRBV28	TGTGCCAGCAGTTTAGTAGGAGGGGTGGAGACCCAGTACTTC	CASSLVGGVETQYF
TRBJ1-1	11	NA	NA	TRBV12-5	TGTGCTAGCGGGGGGAACACTGAAGCTTTCTTT	CASGGNTEAFF
TRBJ2-3	14	NA	NA	TRBV5-1	TGCGCCAGCAGCTCGGCGGGGCATGGAGATACGCAGTATTTT	CASSSAGHGDTQYF
TRBJ2-2	14	TRBD2	NA	TRBV6-5	TGTGCCAGCAGTTATATTGCGGGGGCCGGGGAGCTGTTTTTT	CASSYIAGAGELFF
TRBJ2-7	12	NA	NA	TRBV5-1	TGCGCCAGCAGCTTGGCCGACAGTGGGCAGTACTTC	CASSLADSGQYF
TRBJ2-1	15	TRBD2	NA	TRBV5-6	TGTGCCAGCAGCTACAGACTAGCATACTACAATGAGCAGTTCTTC	CASSYRLAYYNEQFF
TRBJ1-1	14	NA	NA	TRBV6-4	TGTGCCAGCAGACCACAGGCAAGGAACACTGAAGCTTTCTTT	CASRPQARNTEAFF
TRBJ2-1	14	TRBD1	NA	TRBV2	TGTGCCAGCAGTCAACAGGGGTCAGACAATGAGCAGTTCTTC	CASSQQGSDNEQFF
TRBJ1-5	13	NA	NA	TRBV27	TGTGCCAGCAGTCCCCGGAGCAATCAGCCCCAGCATTTT	CASSPRSNQPQHF
TRBJ2-5	14	TRBD2	NA	TRBV10-3	TGTGCCATCAGTGACGGGCAGGGAGGGGAGACCCAGTACTTC	CAISDGQGGETQYF
TRBJ1-2	13	NA	NA	TRBV6-1	TGTGCCAGCGTGGGGGCACAAGCCTATGGCTACACCTTC	CASVGAQAYGYTF
TRBJ2-2	17	TRBD1	NA	TRBV9	TGTGCCAGCAGCGTAGGCCGGGACAGGGTACGAGGCGGGGAGCTGTTTTTT	CASSVGRDRVRGGELFF
TRBJ2-2	14	NA	NA	TRBV27	TGTGCCGGGGCTGCGAAAATTAACACCGGGGAGCTGTTTTTT	CAGAAKINTGELFF
TRBJ2-1	16	TRBD2	NA	TRBV9	TGTGCCAGCAGCCGCAGCGGGGGGCTGGGGTACAATGAGCAGTTCTTC	CASSRSGGLGYNEQFF
TRBJ2-3	17	TRBD1	NA	TRBV9	TGTGCCAGCAGCGAGACCGACAGGGGACCACAAACAGATACGCAGTATTTT	CASSETDRGPQTDTQYF
TRBJ2-4	12	TRBD1	NA	TRBV5-6	TGTGCCAGCAGCTCCGGACAGGGTGTCCAGTACTTC	CASSSGQGVQYF
TRBJ2-5	18	NA	NA	TRBV30	TGTGCCTGGAGTGTAATCCTGCGAGGGCGGGGCCTCCAAGAGAACCAGTACTTC	CAWSVILRGRGLQENQYF
TRBJ2-7	14	TRBD1	NA	TRBV9	TGTGCCAGCAGCGCCGGGACAGGGGACGACGAGCAGTACTTC	CASSAGTGDDEQYF
TRBJ1-4	15	NA	NA	TRBV5-1	TGCGCCAGCAGCTCCCTCGGAGGGACTAATGAAAAACTGTTTTTT	CASSSLGGTNEKLFF
TRBJ1-2	15	TRBD1	NA	TRBV4-3	TGCGCCAGCAGCCAGGCCTGGACAGGTGCCTATGGCTACACCTTC	CASSQAWTGAYGYTF
TRBJ1-4	14	TRBD1	NA	TRBV7-9	TGTGCCAGCACCACGACCCAGGGGGCTGAAAAACTGTTTTTT	CASTTTQGAEKLFF
TRBJ2-1	15	TRBD1	NA	TRBV5-1	TGCGCCAGCAGCTCGGGGGACAGGGGCGACAATGAGCAGTTCTTC	CASSSGDRGDNEQFF
TRBJ1-5	15	NA	NA	TRBV30	TGTGCCTGGAGCGGGGGGGCAGGGGCCAGTCAGCCCCAGCATTTT	CAWSGGAGASQPQHF
TRBJ2-5	16	TRBD2	NA	TRBV7-3	TGTGCCAGCAGCTTAAGCGGGGGGGCCGCCTTTGAGACCCAGTACTTC	CASSLSGGAAFETQYF
TRBJ1-2	16	NA	NA	TRBV4-1	TGCGCCAGCAGCCAAGTATCTCCGCCACTTAACTATGGCTACACCTTC	CASSQVSPPLNYGYTF
TRBJ2-3	15	NA	NA	TRBV29-1	TGCAGCGTTGATGGTCCTTCTGGAGTAGCAGATAAGCAGTATTTT	CSVDGPSGVADKQYF
TRBJ1-1	14	TRBD1	NA	TRBV9	TGTGCCAGCGGGACAGGGGAACGGAACACTGAAGCTTTCTTT	CASGTGERNTEAFF
TRBJ1-6	15	NA	NA	TRBV9	TGTGCCAGCAGCGTAGGGAGACCCGATAATTCACCCCTCCACTTT	CASSVGRPDNSPLHF
TRBJ2-7	17	NA	NA	TRBV4-1	TGCGCCAGCAGCCCCCCATGGAGGGGCGGACCCGCCTACGAGCAGTACTTC	CASSPPWRGGPAYEQYF